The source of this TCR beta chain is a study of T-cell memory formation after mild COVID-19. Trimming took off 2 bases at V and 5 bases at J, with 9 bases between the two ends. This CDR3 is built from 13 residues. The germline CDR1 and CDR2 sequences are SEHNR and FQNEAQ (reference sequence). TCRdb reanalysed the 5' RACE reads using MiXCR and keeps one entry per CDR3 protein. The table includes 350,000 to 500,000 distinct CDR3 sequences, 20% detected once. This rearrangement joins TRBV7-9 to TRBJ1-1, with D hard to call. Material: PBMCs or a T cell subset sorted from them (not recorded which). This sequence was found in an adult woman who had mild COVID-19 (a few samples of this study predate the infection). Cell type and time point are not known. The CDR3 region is CASSLQETTEAFF. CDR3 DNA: TGTGCCAGCAGCTTACAGGAAACTACTGAAGCTTTCTTT. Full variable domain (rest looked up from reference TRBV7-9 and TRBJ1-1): DTGVSQNPRHKITKRGQNVTFRCDPISEHNRLYWYRQTLGQGPEFLTYFQNEAQLEKSRLLSDRFSAERPKGSFSTLEIQRTEQGDSAMYLCASSLQETTEAFFGQGTRLTVV.